This TCR beta chain was sequenced in a study of identifying expanded T cells in peripheral blood. CDR1 is MNHEY, CDR2 SVGAGI, per germline. This CDR3 region has 13 residues. Trimming stripped 2 bases from V and 16 bases from J, with 18 bases between. With respect to this clone: Its antigen is currently unknown.

Findings and caveats of the study: Clone count variance between approximately two-week samples rose with total template count.

Sequencing used immunoSEQ multiplex PCR; TCRdb keeps in-frame clones, though not all of them. The data contain around 100,000 clones, over 75% of them singletons. Collection occurred without any documented infections or immune events in donors. The TCR originated in a person aged 18-70 years in good health. V is TRBV6-5 and J is TRBJ1-5, with a weak D call TRBD1 (5 bases). The sample consisted of blood. The CDR3, as DNA: TGTGCCAGCAGTTACGACCGGGGGTCGTCCTTTCATTTT. Its translation is CASSYDRGSSFHF.